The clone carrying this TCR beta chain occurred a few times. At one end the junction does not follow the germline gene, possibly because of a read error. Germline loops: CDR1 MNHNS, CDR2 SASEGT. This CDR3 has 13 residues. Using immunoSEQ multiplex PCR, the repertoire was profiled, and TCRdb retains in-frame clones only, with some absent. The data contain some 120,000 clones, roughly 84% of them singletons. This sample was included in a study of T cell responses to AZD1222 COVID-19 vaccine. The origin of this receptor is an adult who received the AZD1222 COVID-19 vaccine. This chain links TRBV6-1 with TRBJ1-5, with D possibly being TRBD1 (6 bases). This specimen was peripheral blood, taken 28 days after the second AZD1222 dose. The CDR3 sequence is CASSEAEGQHQHF. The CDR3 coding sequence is TGTGCCAGCAGTGAAGCGGAAGGACAGCACCAGCATTTT.